Following are 5 T cell receptor beta chains from one sample sequenced in a study of post-analysis software for immune sequencing data. General observations from the study: Higher frequency in patients than in controls was seen for a handful of TRBV segments, with TRBV5-6, TRBV5-1 and TRBV20-1 among them.

No antigen has been identified for these receptors. Carried by the TCR beta cDNA libraries were unique molecular identifiers. Each CDR3 protein gets one entry after TCRdb re-called the PCR reads with MiXCR. Among hundreds of thousands of distinct CDR3 sequences, roughly 29% were seen once, and the ten largest hold 0.55% to 0.65%. Sequenced input: blood. Receptors originate from a girl between 10 and 17 years old with multiple sclerosis.

This rearrangement joins TRBV10-3 to TRBJ2-7, with D perhaps TRBD2 (6 bases). The DNA end favors TRBJ2-5, so the J call may be wrong. CDR3 length: 13 amino acids. From germline, CDR1 is ENHRY and CDR2 SYGVKD. The CDR3 nucleotides are TGTGCCTCGAGGGGAGGCGGAGAGATGACCCAGTACTTC. It translates to CASRGGGEMTQYF.

This clonotype was observed many times. The junction differs from germline at one of its ends, possibly a read error. The chain links TRBV5-1 to TRBJ2-7, with 9 positions matching TRBD1. Germline V gene data show CDR1 as SGHRS and CDR2 as YFSETQ. The CDR3 consists of 14 residues. For the CDR3, the DNA is TGTGCCAGCAGCTCGGGACAGGGAACCTACGAGCAGTACTTC. This translates into CASSSGQGTYEQYF.

The chain carries TRBV7-8 and TRBJ2-2, with 8 bases fitting TRBD2. With 8 bases clipped from V and 1 base from J, the junction kept 6 bases outside the gene matches. Germline CDR1 reads SGHVS; CDR2 reads FQNEAQ. The CDR3 length is 15 residues. The DNA for the CDR3 is TGTGCCAGCGTTCGGGGGGGATGGAACACCGGGGAGCTGTTTTTT. Protein product: CASVRGGWNTGELFF. The full variable domain, completed using reference TRBV7-8 and TRBJ2-2, is GAGVSQSPRYKVAKRGQDVALRCDPISGHVSLFWYQQALGQGPEFLTYFQNEAQLDKSGLPSDRFFAERPEGSVSTLKIQRTQQEDSAVYLCASVRGGWNTGELFFGEGSRLTVL.

This clonotype was seen a few times. The rearrangement uses TRBV6-5 and TRBJ2-7, with 8 bases identical to TRBD2. The CDR3 spans 16 residues. In germline, CDR1 is MNHEY, CDR2 SVGAGI. Trimming at V came to 0 bases and at J to 2 bases, leaving 6 bases not matched to a gene. CDR3 DNA sequence: TGTGCCAGCAGTTACTCGAAGGGGACTAGAGCCTACGAGCAGTACTTC. Protein product: CASSYSKGTRAYEQYF.

V gene TRBV7-9 combines with J gene TRBJ2-7; D uncertain. V lost 4 bases, J lost 3 bases, and 7 bases lay in between. The CDR3 is 12 amino acids. In germline, CDR1 is SEHNR, CDR2 FQNEAQ (reference sequence). CDR3 bases: TGTGCCAGCAGCTCCCTGGGCTACGAGCAGTACTTC. Its protein is CASSSLGYEQYF.